This entry lists 31 T cell receptor beta chains sequenced from one sample in a study of cytomegalovirus exposure and HLA in healthy donors (dated by TCRdb to 2016 to 2017). Library generation was performed with the immunoSEQ multiplex PCR assay. For the multiplex PCR, a mixture combining 60 forward primers for TCR Vbeta segments and 13 reverse primers for TCR Jbeta segments was used. Not all clones reach the TCRdb copy of this immuneACCESS table, which keeps in-frame sequences only. Checked studies attribute under half of the gap to unresolved V genes and leave the rest unexplained. Within this sample are approximately 150,000 clones, with 75% to 85% of them counted one time only. Under 4% of the sample goes to the ten largest clones. Source material: PBMCs. These receptors were collected from a human donor in good health.

As for this clone: Sequence at one end of the junction differs from germline and may be a read error. The gene calls are TRBV28 and TRBJ1-6, with D possibly matching TRBD1 (5 bases). In germline, CDR1 is MDHEN, CDR2 SYDVKM. The CDR3 is made up of 12 amino acids. For the CDR3, the DNA is TGTGCTAGCAGTTTTTGGACAAAACCCCTCCACTTT. Its translation is CASSFWTKPLHF.

The chain has TRBV29-1 and TRBJ2-5, with D tentatively TRBD2 (6 bases). Trimming removed 1 base from V and 5 bases from J, with 17 bases in between. The CDR3 spans 15 residues. Germline loops: CDR1 SQVTM, CDR2 ANQGSEA. The CDR3 region has the DNA TGCAGCGTTGAAGGGGGGGACTGGGCGCGGGAGACCCAGTACTTC. Translated: CSVEGGDWARETQYF.

This chain links TRBV18 with TRBJ2-7; TRBD1 is a possible D gene (6 bases). CDR3 size: 13 residues. Germline V CDR1 and CDR2: KGHSH, LQKENI. V was pared by 1 base and J by 3 bases, with 7 bases between. CDR3 nucleotides: TGTGCCAGCTCACCACAAGGGGGCTACGAGCAGTACTTC. This codes for CASSPQGGYEQYF.

The J gene is TRBJ1-1, the V gene TRBV6-1; D remains ambiguous. This CDR3 spans 14 amino acids. Germline V gene data show CDR1 as MNHNS and CDR2 as SASEGT. Deletions cut 0 bases from V and 1 base from J, with 6 bases between. CDR3: CASSEAVENTEAFF. The CDR3 nucleotides read TGTGCCAGCAGTGAAGCGGTAGAGAACACTGAAGCTTTCTTT.

CDR3 bases: TGTGCCAACAGAAGACAGAACACCGGGGAGCTGTTTTTT. Translation gives CANRRQNTGELFF. This chain links TRBV6-1 with TRBJ2-2; D ambiguous. This CDR3 region has 13 residues. Germline CDR1 is MNHNS and CDR2 is SASEGT. V lost 10 bases, J lost 1 base, and 10 bases lay in between.

This clone was counted between two and nine times. This chain uses TRBV11-2 with TRBJ1-1, with D tentatively TRBD1 (5 bases). CDR3 length: 13 amino acids. In germline, CDR1 is SGHAT, CDR2 FQNNGV. The V end was cut by 3 bases, the J end by 7 bases, with 12 bases between. Here the CDR3 reads CASSLARVGEAFF. Written as DNA, the CDR3 is TGTGCCAGCAGCTTGGCCAGGGTTGGTGAAGCTTTCTTT.

The chain combines TRBV6-5 with TRBJ1-3; a possible D gene is TRBD1 (5 bases). Per the germline V gene, CDR1 is MNHEY and CDR2 is SVGAGI. The V end was cut by 6 bases, the J end by 0 bases, with 9 bases between. The CDR3 covers 14 residues. CDR3 protein: CASRMTASGNTIYF. CDR3 nucleotide sequence: TGTGCCAGCAGGATGACAGCCTCTGGAAACACCATATATTTT.

The chain carries TRBV6-5 and TRBJ1-6, with 7 bases aligning to TRBD1. This CDR3 spans 15 amino acids. The trim removed 7 bases at V and 9 bases at J, leaving 12 bases unmatched. Per germline, CDR1 MNHEY and CDR2 SVGAGI. DNA for the CDR3: TGTGCCAGCACCTACGGACAGGCTGGCTTTTCACCCCTCCACTTT. This sequence encodes CASTYGQAGFSPLHF.

V and J are TRBV5-1 and TRBJ2-1; maybe TRBD2 (6 bases). Trimming pared 4 bases from V and 7 bases from J, leaving 18 bases between. CDR1 is SGHRS and CDR2 is YFSETQ in the germline V gene. The CDR3 extends over 15 amino acids. DNA of the CDR3: TGCGCCAGCAGCCGAGAGGGGACTCTTTTGAATGAGCAGTTCTTC. Its protein product is CASSREGTLLNEQFF.

The chain is built from TRBV5-8 and TRBJ1-1; D call uncertain. The germline V gene encodes CDR1 SGHTS and CDR2 YDEGEE. The germline V and J ends were trimmed by 0 bases and 3 bases, with 9 bases remaining between them. The CDR3 has 14 residues. This CDR3 is CASSLGRGDTEAFF. CDR3 coding DNA: TGTGCCAGCAGCTTGGGGCGCGGGGACACTGAAGCTTTCTTT.

The chain employs TRBV25-1 and TRBJ2-7; tentative D call: TRBD1 (6 bases). Between the trimmed V and J ends, which lost 4 bases and 7 bases, there was a span of 17 bases. The CDR3 has 14 amino acids. CDR1 is MGHDK and CDR2 is SYGVNS in the germline V gene. CDR3 region: CASSGLGTPSEQYF. CDR3 DNA sequence: TGTGCCAGCAGTGGGCTGGGGACACCCAGTGAGCAGTACTTC.

J is TRBJ1-1 and V is TRBV7-9; weak D call: TRBD1 (5 bases). The CDR3 totals 13 residues. Germline V gene sequence: CDR1 SEHNR, CDR2 FQNEAQ (reference sequence). V gave up 5 bases and J gave up 4 bases, with 11 bases separating them. The CDR3 region is CASSPPGGTEAFF. The CDR3 region has the DNA TGTGCCAGCAGCCCACCGGGGGGCACTGAAGCTTTCTTT.

CDR3 region: CSDSDRTTPILAKNIQYF. The CDR3 DNA is TGCAGCGATTCGGACAGGACGACTCCCATTTTAGCCAAAAACATTCAGTACTTC. V is TRBV29-1 and J is TRBJ2-4, with 7 bases fitting TRBD1. CDR1 SQVTM and CDR2 ANQGSEA come from the germline V gene. Trimming at V came to 7 bases and at J to 0 bases, leaving 18 bases not matched to a gene. The CDR3 covers 18 residues.

The V call is TRBV27, the J call TRBJ1-2, with 7 bases identical to TRBD1. Losses at the gene ends were 6 bases for V and 0 bases for J; bases not matched to a gene: 4. Looked up from germline, CDR1 is MNHEY and CDR2 is SMNVEV (reference sequence). The length of the CDR3 is 14 residues. CDR3 coding DNA: TGTGCCAGCAGCCCAGGGGGAGCTAACTATGGCTACACCTTC. Translated: CASSPGGANYGYTF.

The chain uses TRBV5-4 and TRBJ2-1, with TRBD2 matching over 13 bases. The CDR3 runs to 18 residues. Looked up from germline, CDR1 is SGHNT and CDR2 is YYREEE (reference sequence). Losses at the gene ends were 0 bases for V and 7 bases for J; bases not matched to a gene: 10. The CDR3 here is CASSLALLGLAGRNEQFF. CDR3 in DNA: TGTGCCAGCAGCTTGGCGTTGTTGGGACTAGCGGGACGGAATGAGCAGTTCTTC.

The CDR3 protein is CASSFRTSGAMNTGELFF. The CDR3 coding sequence is TGCGCCAGCAGCTTTAGGACTAGCGGGGCTATGAACACCGGGGAGCTGTTTTTT. The gene calls are TRBV5-1 and TRBJ2-2; 12 bases line up with TRBD2. With 2 bases clipped from V and 1 base from J, the junction kept 6 bases outside the gene matches. This CDR3 region has 18 residues. CDR1 SGHRS and CDR2 YFSETQ come from the germline V gene.

This clone showed up just once. This CDR3 reads CASSSGQKSTDTQYF. CDR3 in DNA: TGTGCCAGCAGCTCGGGACAGAAAAGCACAGATACGCAGTATTTT. The chain combines TRBV5-8 with TRBJ2-3, with 7 bases that match TRBD1. V gave up 3 bases and J gave up 0 bases; unmatched junction bases: 4. Germline V gene lookup returns CDR1 SGHTS and CDR2 YDEGEE. The CDR3 has 15 residues.

This chain uses TRBV6-5 with TRBJ2-7; 7 bases are shared with TRBD1. V lost 5 bases, J lost 6 bases, and 7 bases stayed unmatched. This CDR3 is 13 amino acids long. From germline, CDR1 is MNHEY and CDR2 SVGAGI. The CDR3 sequence: CASSRGRQGEQYF. CDR3 bases: TGTGCCAGCAGTAGAGGGAGACAGGGCGAGCAGTACTTC.

The chain recombines TRBV7-9 with TRBJ1-5, with no clear D. The CDR3 contains 14 residues. Deletions cut 5 bases from V and 6 bases from J, with 14 bases between. In germline, CDR1 is SEHNR, CDR2 FQNEAQ (reference sequence). The DNA for the CDR3 is TGTGCCAGCAGCCTAGAGGGAGGCAGTCAGCCCCAGCATTTT. Translated, it gives CASSLEGGSQPQHF.

V gene TRBV7-2 combines with J gene TRBJ1-3; 9 bases match TRBD1. The CDR3 extends over 18 amino acids. CDR1 and CDR2 (germline): SGHTA, FQGNSA. Losses at the gene ends were 4 bases for V and 0 bases for J; bases not matched to a gene: 10. In nucleotides, the CDR3 is TGTGCCAGCAGCTCCCAATCGGACAGGGGCCGCTCTGGAAACACCATATATTTT. This encodes CASSSQSDRGRSGNTIYF. Full variable domain (missing parts from reference TRBV7-2 and TRBJ1-3): GAGVSQSPSNKVTEKGKDVELRCDPISGHTALYWYRQSLGQGLEFLIYFQGNSAPDKSGLPSDRFSAERTGGSVSTLTIQRTQQEDSAVYLCASSSQSDRGRSGNTIYFGEGSWLTVV.

The chain carries TRBV6-1 and TRBJ2-1; 8 nucleotides match TRBD2. The V segment lost 7 bases and the J segment 11 bases; nucleotides outside the gene matches: 7. Per germline, CDR1 MNHNS and CDR2 SASEGT. The CDR3 loop spans 12 amino acids. The CDR3 protein is CASTGTRFQQFF. The CDR3 region has the DNA TGTGCCAGCACCGGGACTAGGTTTCAGCAGTTCTTC.

The chain uses TRBV2 and TRBJ1-5, with TRBD1 matching 8 bases. The germline gives CDR1 SNHLY, CDR2 FYNNEI. This CDR3 comprises 13 residues. Unmatched junction bases numbered 3, after V lost 7 bases and J lost 4 bases. This chain's CDR3 is CASNWDRNQPQHF. CDR3 DNA sequence: TGTGCCAGCAACTGGGACAGGAATCAGCCCCAGCATTTT.

This chain connects TRBV19 to TRBJ1-5; D not resolved. Trimming removed 5 bases from V and 5 bases from J, with 16 bases in between. Germline values: CDR1 LNHDA, CDR2 SQIVND (reference sequence). The CDR3 is made up of 15 amino acids. This CDR3 is CASSSFPGLYQPQHF. The CDR3 DNA reads TGTGCCAGTAGTTCCTTCCCGGGTCTGTATCAGCCCCAGCATTTT.

V gene TRBV6-5 combines with J gene TRBJ2-1, with D uncertain. This CDR3 is 13 amino acids long. Germline V gene lookup returns CDR1 MNHEY and CDR2 SVGAGI. With 5 bases removed from V and 2 bases from J, the gap between germline ends came to 7 bases. The CDR3 is CASSSQAYNEQFF. CDR3 DNA: TGTGCCAGCAGTAGCCAGGCCTACAATGAGCAGTTCTTC.

The V and J genes are TRBV5-6 and TRBJ1-1; no clear D gene. The length of the CDR3 is 15 residues. Looked up from germline, CDR1 is SGHDT and CDR2 is YYEEEE. Between the trimmed V and J ends, which lost 0 bases and 1 base, there was a span of 10 bases. In DNA form, the CDR3 reads TGTGCCAGCAGCTTGGTTCCGGTGCGGAACACTGAAGCTTTCTTT. Its translation is CASSLVPVRNTEAFF.

The V gene is TRBV2, the J gene TRBJ1-2, with D uncertain. Germline lookup yields CDR1 SNHLY and CDR2 FYNNEI. V was clipped by 6 bases and J by 6 bases, with 11 bases between them. This CDR3 has 12 residues. CDR3 in amino acids: CASSEVVDGYTF. As DNA, the CDR3 is TGTGCCAGCAGCGAGGTCGTGGATGGCTACACCTTC.

This sequence joins TRBV15 and TRBJ2-1, with 9 bases fitting TRBD2. There are 15 residues in the CDR3. V dropped 7 bases and J dropped 10; count of bases not matched to a gene: 14. Germline CDR1 LNHNV, CDR2 YYDKDF (reference sequence). CDR3 amino acids: CATIRNLAGEGEQFF. The CDR3 region has the DNA TGTGCCACCATAAGGAATTTAGCGGGAGAGGGAGAGCAGTTCTTC. The variable domain in full, completed from reference TRBV15 and TRBJ2-1, reads DAMVIQNPRYQVTQFGKPVTLSCSQTLNHNVMYWYQQKSSQAPKLLFHYYDKDFNNEADTPDNFQSRRPNTSFCFLDIRSPGLGDTAMYLCATIRNLAGEGEQFFGPGTRLTVL.

The chain carries TRBV13 and TRBJ2-1, with 10 bases fitting TRBD2. V was clipped by 3 bases and J by 3 bases; unmatched bases: 5. The V gene's germline CDR1 is PRHDT and CDR2 FYEKMQ (reference sequence). This CDR3 is 16 amino acids long. The CDR3 nucleotides read TGTGCCAGCAGCTTCAGGACTAGCGGACTCTACAATGAGCAGTTCTTC. Residues: CASSFRTSGLYNEQFF.

The chain uses TRBV25-1 and TRBJ2-2; D not certain. The CDR3 has 17 residues. Trimming stripped 5 bases from V and 2 bases from J, with 18 bases between. CDR1 and CDR2 (germline): MGHDK, SYGVNS. Here the CDR3 reads CASSHDKTKTNTGELFF. Written as DNA, the CDR3 is TGTGCCAGCAGTCATGACAAAACCAAGACAAACACCGGGGAGCTGTTTTTT.

The gene calls are TRBV5-1 and TRBJ1-5, with 12 bases lining up with TRBD1. This CDR3 is built from 18 residues. The J segment lost 4 bases and the V segment lost 2 bases, leaving 10 bases of the junction unmatched. CDR1 and CDR2 (germline): SGHRS, YFSETQ. CDR3 nucleotides: TGCGCCAGCAGCTTTTGGCCCGGGACAGGGGGCGTTAATCAGCCCCAGCATTTT. As protein: CASSFWPGTGGVNQPQHF.

The rearrangement joins TRBV19 to TRBJ2-1; 8 positions agree with TRBD2. This CDR3 is 14 amino acids long. V was pared by 7 bases and J by 5 bases, with 7 bases of the junction left unmatched. Germline CDR1 is LNHDA and CDR2 is SQIVND (reference sequence). CDR3 nucleotides: TGTGCCAGTACCCGGGGGGGGCTCGACAATGAGCAGTTCTTC. Residues: CASTRGGLDNEQFF. The full variable domain, completed using reference TRBV19 and TRBJ2-1, is DGGITQSPKYLFRKEGQNVTLSCEQNLNHDAMYWYRQDPGQGLRLIYYSQIVNDFQKGDIAEGYSVSREKKESFPLTVTSAQKNPTAFYLCASTRGGLDNEQFFGPGTRLTVL.